This passage covers 2 T cell receptor beta chains from one sample sequenced in a study of identical twins. TCRdb recomputed calls from the 5' RACE reads with MiXCR, one row per CDR3 protein. The table includes about 700,000 distinct CDR3 sequences, approximately 6.1% detected once. What was sequenced was naive T cells sorted from blood. Every receptor here comes from a man in his late teens or twenties in good health.

The chain employs TRBV7-2 and TRBJ2-2, with D tentatively TRBD2 (6 bases). The CDR3 is 14 residues long. The V gene's germline CDR1 is SGHTA and CDR2 FQGNSA. V was shortened by 5 bases and J by 4 bases, with 11 bases between the two germline ends. The CDR3 nucleotides read TGTGCCAGCAGCACCCGGGAGTCCACCGGGGAGCTGTTTTTT. Amino acids: CASSTRESTGELFF.

This clonotype was counted at least ten times. The chain employs TRBV7-3 and TRBJ2-5, with a weak D call TRBD1 (5 bases). CDR1 SGHTA and CDR2 FQGTGA come from the germline V gene. The CDR3 length is 17 residues. V gave up 1 base and J gave up 1 base, with 16 bases separating them. This chain's CDR3 is CASSLKPRALGQETQYF. As DNA, the CDR3 is TGTGCCAGCAGCTTAAAGCCCAGGGCTTTAGGCCAAGAGACCCAGTACTTC. Using reference TRBV7-3 and TRBJ2-5 for the parts outside the CDR3, the full variable domain is GAGVSQTPSNKVTEKGKYVELRCDPISGHTALYWYRQSLGQGPEFLIYFQGTGAADDSGLPNDRFFAVRPEGSVSTLKIQRTERGDSAVYLCASSLKPRALGQETQYFGPGTRLLVL.